The 2 T cell receptor beta chains given below trace back to one sample, sequenced in a study of blood T cell repertoires in COVID-19. The repertoire was sequenced with immunoSEQ multiplex PCR; TCRdb's copy has only in-frame clones and lacks some. The profile covers about 160,000 clones, with around 82% appearing a single time and around 18% taken by the ten largest. Sequencing used PBMCs or T cells enriched from blood (not recorded which). Source of these receptors: a man aged 60-69 years who had recovered from COVID-19.

The chain uses TRBV7-8 and TRBJ1-2; TRBD1 aligns across 7 bases. CDR1 and CDR2 (germline): SGHVS, FQNEAQ. This CDR3 region has 14 residues. With 1 base clipped from V and 8 bases from J, the junction kept 7 bases outside the gene matches. The DNA of the CDR3 is TGTGCCAGCAGCTTAGAAGCAGGGGGGCGAGGCTACACCTTC. Residues: CASSLEAGGRGYTF.

This clone was counted a single time. The chain combines TRBV6-1 with TRBJ1-5, with D hard to call. The CDR3 is 16 amino acids. V was clipped by 3 bases and J by 1 base, with 13 bases between them. CDR1 MNHNS and CDR2 SASEGT come from the germline V gene. CDR3 sequence (DNA): TGTGCCAGCAGTGATATGGGGAGGCCCAGCAATCAGCCCCAGCATTTT. Residues: CASSDMGRPSNQPQHF.